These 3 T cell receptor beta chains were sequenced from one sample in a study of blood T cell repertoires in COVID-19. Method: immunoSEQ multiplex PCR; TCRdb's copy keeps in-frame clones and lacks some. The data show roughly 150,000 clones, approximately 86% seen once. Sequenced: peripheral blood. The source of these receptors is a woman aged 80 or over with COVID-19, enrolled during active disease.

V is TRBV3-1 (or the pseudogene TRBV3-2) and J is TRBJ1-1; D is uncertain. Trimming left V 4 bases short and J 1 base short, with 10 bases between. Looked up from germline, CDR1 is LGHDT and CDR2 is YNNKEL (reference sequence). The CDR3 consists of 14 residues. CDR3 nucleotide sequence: TGTGCCAGCAGCCCCTCAGGTGCGAACACTGAAGCTTTCTTT. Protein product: CASSPSGANTEAFF.

The CDR3 DNA is TGTGCCAGCAGCGCCCAGGGGAACACCGGGGAGCTGTTTTTT. The encoded protein is CASSAQGNTGELFF. This sequence joins TRBV9 and TRBJ2-2; possibly TRBD1 for D (5 bases). Germline V gives CDR1 SGDLS, CDR2 YYNGEE. The CDR3 contains 14 residues. Trimming took 3 bases from V and 1 from J, leaving 7 bases between them. The full variable domain, in which reference TRBV9 and TRBJ2-2 provide the parts outside the CDR3, is DSGVTQTPKHLITATGQRVTLRCSPRSGDLSVYWYQQSLDQGLQFLIQYYNGEERAKGNILERFSAQQFPDLHSELNLSSLELGDSALYFCASSAQGNTGELFFGEGSRLTVL.

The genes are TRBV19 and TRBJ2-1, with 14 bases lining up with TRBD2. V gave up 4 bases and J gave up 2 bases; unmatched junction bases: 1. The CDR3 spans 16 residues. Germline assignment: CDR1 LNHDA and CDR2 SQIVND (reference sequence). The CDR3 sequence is CASSRTSGGPYNEQFF. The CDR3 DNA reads TGTGCCAGTAGTAGGACTAGCGGGGGGCCCTACAATGAGCAGTTCTTC.